This TCR beta chain was identified in a study of Tregs in tolerant kidney transplant recipients. V was clipped by 4 bases and J by 4 bases; unmatched bases: 8. The germline V gene has CDR1 SGHRS and CDR2 YFSETQ. This CDR3 is built from 15 residues. Findings and caveats of the study: Biological reproducibility was not directly addressed in this study.

Comments on this clone: The antigen is unknown. The CDR3 extends 3 residues past the end of the read, so its final part is completed from the germline J gene.

Sequencing used immunoSEQ multiplex PCR; TCRdb keeps in-frame clones, though not all of them. The sample holds under 40,000 clones. The TCR comes from a human donor who received a combined kidney and bone marrow transplant. The sample was CD8+ T cells from blood, taken before the transplant. The chain is built from TRBV5-1 and TRBJ1-1; 9 nucleotides agree with TRBD1. CDR3 residues: CASSIGQGSVTEAFF. The sequenced CDR3 bases are TGCGCCAGCAGCATCGGACAGGGGAGCGTCACTGAA.